One sample yielded the 6 T cell receptor beta chains listed below, sequenced in a study of technical replicates of blood from a handful of donors. The table came from immunoSEQ multiplex PCR; TCRdb's copy has only in-frame clones and leaves some out. This sample has more than 65,000 clones, with 80% to 95% found just once. The sequenced material came from T cells isolated from PBMCs. The receptors were gathered from a human donor in good health.

This clone has just one count. This sequence joins TRBV7-9 and TRBJ2-2, with D possibly being TRBD2 (5 bases). This CDR3 comprises 14 residues. Between the trimmed V and J ends, which lost 5 bases and 3 bases, there was a span of 10 bases. Germline V lookup: CDR1 SEHNR, CDR2 FQNEAQ (reference sequence). CDR3 amino acids: CASSRGQDTGELFF. The DNA for the CDR3 is TGTGCCAGCAGCCGAGGGCAGGACACCGGGGAGCTGTTTTTT.

This clone appeared once. The chain links TRBV28 to TRBJ1-2; the match to TRBD1 covers 7 bases. The V and J ends lost 5 bases and 4 bases, in that order; junction bases with no gene match: 13. Looked up from germline, CDR1 is MDHEN and CDR2 is SYDVKM. The CDR3 is 16 amino acids. CDR3 coding DNA: TGTGCCAGCAGTGTCAACGCCGGGACAGCTTTCTATGGCTACACCTTC. It encodes CASSVNAGTAFYGYTF.

The rearrangement uses TRBV13 and TRBJ2-3; 13 bases are shared with TRBD2. Germline V CDR1 and CDR2: PRHDT, FYEKMQ (reference sequence). V lost 8 bases, J lost 5 bases, and 4 bases stayed unmatched. This CDR3 region has 14 residues. The CDR3 is CASLRLAGGDTQYF. CDR3 sequence (DNA): TGTGCCAGCCTCCGACTAGCGGGAGGAGATACGCAGTATTTT.

V and J are TRBV19 and TRBJ2-1; the match to TRBD2 covers 13 bases. There are 16 residues in the CDR3. Germline CDR1 reads LNHDA; CDR2 reads SQIVND (reference sequence). Losses at the gene ends were 3 bases for V and 4 bases for J; bases not matched to a gene: 3. CDR3 region: CASSIRTSGRYNEQFF. CDR3 bases: TGTGCCAGTAGTATTAGGACTAGCGGGAGATACAATGAGCAGTTCTTC.

This clone is a singleton in its sample. The chain carries TRBV5-1 and TRBJ2-3, with D hard to call. The CDR3 has 14 residues. The V gene lost 7 bases and the J gene lost 3 bases, with 15 bases spanning the gap. Germline CDR1 is SGHRS and CDR2 is YFSETQ. The CDR3 DNA reads as TGCGCCAGCGGTCCCTTAGTTGATACAGATACGCAGTATTTT. This encodes CASGPLVDTDTQYF. Looking up the rest from reference TRBV5-1 and TRBJ2-3 gives the full variable domain: KAGVTQTPRYLIKTRGQQVTLSCSPISGHRSVSWYQQTPGQGLQFLFEYFSETQRNKGNFPGRFSGRQFSNSRSEMNVSTLELGDSALYLCASGPLVDTDTQYFGPGTRLTVL.

The chain uses TRBV18 and TRBJ2-7, with TRBD1 identical over 10 bases. The CDR3 is 17 amino acids. Germline loops: CDR1 KGHSH, CDR2 LQKENI. V was clipped by 5 bases and J by 5 bases; unmatched bases: 15. In nucleotides, the CDR3 is TGTGCCAGCTCAAGTAAGAACTCCGGGACAGGGGTTAACGAGCAGTACTTC. Its translation is CASSSKNSGTGVNEQYF.